The clone carrying this TCR beta chain was counted ten times or more. The antigen remains unidentified. V lost 4 bases, J lost 7 bases, and 11 bases lay in between. Germline CDR1 and CDR2: SGHRS and YFSETQ. The CDR3 spans 12 residues. The data are from a study of neurological immune-mediated disorders. Study-wide findings and caveats: Patients with HTLV-1-associated myelopathy had the highest level of TCR clonal expansion, whereas patients with multiple sclerosis had the lowest level, falling beneath the level found in healthy controls.

From the 5' RACE reads, TCRdb called clonotypes with MiXCR, one entry per CDR3 protein. The sample holds about 74,000 distinct CDR3 sequences, 5.2% seen once. Sequencing input: PBMCs. The genes are TRBV5-1 and TRBJ1-1; D remains unclear. The sequence was collected from a man between 18 and 29 years old with multiple sclerosis. The CDR3 is CASSTEVNEAFF. DNA for the CDR3: TGCGCCAGCAGCACTGAGGTAAATGAAGCTTTCTTT.